These 26 T cell receptor beta chains were sequenced from one sample in a study of PD-1 and CTLA-4 blockade in melanoma (dated by TCRdb to 2020 to 2023). Libraries came from the immunoSEQ multiplex PCR assay. What TCRdb holds here is the immuneACCESS table cut down to in-frame rearrangements. Part of the clones is not present; checked against another copy, under half of the missing clones reflect an unresolved V gene, and the others are unexplained. This sample comprises about 29,000 clones, 85% to 90% of them detected only once. The ten most abundant clones make up around 7.8% of the sample. The starting material was CD8+ T cells from peripheral blood, obtained before anti-PD-1 treatment. These TCRs come from a human donor with melanoma.

The chain uses TRBV28 and TRBJ2-1; 9 nucleotides align to TRBD2. The CDR3 is 15 amino acids. J gave up 1 base and V 6 bases, and 4 bases lay outside the gene matches. The V gene's germline CDR1 is MDHEN and CDR2 SYDVKM. The CDR3 protein is CASSSLAGSYNEQFF. The CDR3 DNA follows: TGTGCCAGCAGCAGTCTAGCGGGATCCTACAATGAGCAGTTCTTC.

V and J are TRBV28 and TRBJ1-3, with 7 bases lining up with TRBD1. CDR3 length equals 14 residues. V lost 6 bases and J lost 4; bases outside the gene matches: 6. Germline lookup yields CDR1 MDHEN and CDR2 SYDVKM. CDR3 DNA: TGTGCCAGCAGCGGAGGGGGCGAAGGAAACACCATATATTTT. Protein sequence: CASSGGGEGNTIYF.

The chain couples TRBV27 to TRBJ2-3; 8 nucleotides agree with TRBD2. The ends lost 3 bases at V and 4 bases at J; junction bases unmatched: 3. The CDR3 is made up of 14 amino acids. CDR1 is MNHEY and CDR2 is SMNVEV in the germline V gene (reference sequence). Here the CDR3 reads CASSFQTSADTQYF. The CDR3, as DNA: TGTGCCAGCAGTTTCCAGACTAGCGCAGATACGCAGTATTTT.

This clone was recorded once. This chain connects TRBV7-2 to TRBJ2-1, with no clear D. Germline V gene lookup returns CDR1 SGHTA and CDR2 FQGNSA. The CDR3 is 13 amino acids. V dropped 5 bases and J dropped 6 bases, with 11 bases sitting between them. The CDR3 coding sequence is TGTGCCAGCAGCCCATCAGCTAGCAATGAGCAGTTCTTC. Its protein is CASSPSASNEQFF.

The genes are TRBV19 and TRBJ2-1; D call uncertain. This CDR3 has 14 amino acids. Trimming took off 1 base at V and 0 bases at J, with 4 bases between the two ends. Germline V gene lookup returns CDR1 LNHDA and CDR2 SQIVND (reference sequence). CDR3 sequence (DNA): TGTGCCAGTAGTATAGCGGCCTCCTACAATGAGCAGTTCTTC. This gives the protein CASSIAASYNEQFF.

The chain carries TRBV13 and TRBJ2-6; no clear D. V lost 4 bases, J lost 3 bases, and 10 bases lay in between. Germline V CDR1 and CDR2: PRHDT, FYEKMQ (reference sequence). The CDR3 consists of 15 residues. CDR3 region: CASSWSLSGANVLTF. CDR3 nucleotide sequence: TGTGCCAGCAGCTGGTCCTTAAGTGGGGCCAACGTCCTGACTTTC.

This clone was observed a few times. The chain joins TRBV30 to TRBJ1-6, with TRBD1 identical over 7 bases. Losses at the gene ends were 1 base for V and 7 bases for J; bases not matched to a gene: 10. The CDR3 covers 16 residues. Germline loops: CDR1 GTSNPN, CDR2 SVGIG (reference sequence). The CDR3 nucleotides read TGTGCCTGGAGTGCCCCCATGACAGGGACAAATTCACCCCTCCACTTT. It yields the protein CAWSAPMTGTNSPLHF. Based on the CDR3 plus reference TRBV30 and TRBJ1-6, the full variable domain is SQTIHQWPATLVQPVGSPLSLECTVEGTSNPNLYWYRQAAGRGLQLLFYSVGIGQISSEVPQNLSASRPQDRQFILSSKKLLLSDSGFYLCAWSAPMTGTNSPLHFGNGTRLTVT.

The V call is TRBV7-2, the J call TRBJ1-1; tentative D call: TRBD1 (6 bases). Germline V gene data show CDR1 as SGHTA and CDR2 as FQGNSA. CDR3 length: 14 residues. Trimming took off 2 bases at V and 5 bases at J, with 12 bases between the two ends. The CDR3 region is CASSLQGQGTEAFF. The CDR3 nucleotides are TGTGCCAGCAGCTTACAGGGGCAGGGAACTGAAGCTTTCTTT.

Here the CDR3 reads CASSVVPVDRARGNTEAFF. In DNA form, the CDR3 reads TGTGCCAGCAGCGTAGTCCCGGTTGACAGGGCGCGGGGGAACACTGAAGCTTTCTTT. This chain joins TRBV9 and TRBJ1-1; the match to TRBD1 covers 7 bases. This CDR3 is 19 amino acids long. V lost 0 bases, J lost 1 base, and 15 bases stayed unmatched. CDR1 and CDR2 from the germline V gene are SGDLS and YYNGEE.

The CDR3 DNA is TGTGCCTGGCAGCTGAACACCGGGGAGCTGTTTTTT. Translating gives CAWQLNTGELFF. The chain employs TRBV30 and TRBJ2-2; D not resolved. This CDR3 contains 12 residues. V lost 5 bases to trimming and J lost 1 base, with 5 bases between them. Germline loops: CDR1 GTSNPN, CDR2 SVGIG (reference sequence).

The V gene is TRBV7-8, the J gene TRBJ2-7; D may be TRBD2 (5 bases). V shed 2 bases and J shed 5 bases, with 7 bases lying between them. The V gene's germline CDR1 is SGHVS and CDR2 FQNEAQ. The length of the CDR3 is 12 residues. The CDR3 DNA reads as TGTGCCAGCAGCTTATGGGGAGACGAGCAGTACTTC. The encoded protein is CASSLWGDEQYF.

The chain couples TRBV2 to TRBJ1-1; 7 bases are a match to TRBD1. V trimming: 8 bases; J trimming: 4 bases; junction bases outside the gene matches: 10. Germline V CDR1 and CDR2: SNHLY, FYNNEI. The CDR3 spans 14 residues. The CDR3 is CASGWTGLSTEAFF. DNA of the CDR3: TGTGCCAGCGGATGGACAGGATTGAGCACTGAAGCTTTCTTT.

The chain joins TRBV27 to TRBJ2-5; 7 bases agree with TRBD1. The CDR3 contains 14 residues. The trim removed 3 bases at V and 4 bases at J, leaving 5 bases unmatched. Germline V gives CDR1 MNHEY, CDR2 SMNVEV (reference sequence). CDR3 nucleotides: TGTGCCAGCAGTTTCTCGGCAGGGGGAGAGACCCAGTACTTC. This codes for CASSFSAGGETQYF.

This clone was counted only a few times. The V gene is TRBV19, the J gene TRBJ1-6, with D maybe TRBD1 (6 bases). V was pared by 9 bases and J by 11 bases, with 11 bases between. There are 11 residues in the CDR3. Germline-derived CDR1 and CDR2 are LNHDA and SQIVND (reference sequence). The CDR3 bases are TGTGCCAGCGGACAGTCGCCACCCCTCCACTTT. Translating it yields CASGQSPPLHF.

The chain joins TRBV2 to TRBJ2-1; the match to TRBD2 covers 13 bases. Looked up from germline, CDR1 is SNHLY and CDR2 is FYNNEI. Losses at the gene ends were 6 bases for V and 2 bases for J; bases not matched to a gene: 4. This CDR3 is 16 amino acids long. CDR3 coding DNA: TGTGCCAGCAGCGGGACTAGCGGGACCCCCTACAATGAGCAGTTCTTC. Residues: CASSGTSGTPYNEQFF.

The chain employs TRBV6-6 and TRBJ1-5; tentatively, D is TRBD1 (5 bases). The germline V gene encodes CDR1 MNHNY and CDR2 SVGAGI (reference sequence). V was trimmed by 2 bases and J by 0 bases, leaving 11 bases between them. CDR3 size: 16 residues. The CDR3 region is CASSYDSLYSNQPQHF. The DNA for the CDR3 is TGTGCCAGCAGTTACGACAGCCTTTATAGCAATCAGCCCCAGCATTTT.

The V and J genes are TRBV7-9 and TRBJ1-2, with 9 bases matching TRBD1. CDR1 SEHNR and CDR2 FQNEAQ come from the germline V gene (reference sequence). The CDR3 consists of 14 residues. The trim removed 6 bases at V and 5 bases at J, leaving 7 bases unmatched. The CDR3 region is CASRPGQGLYGYTF. DNA for the CDR3: TGTGCCAGCAGGCCAGGACAGGGGTTATATGGCTACACCTTC.

This chain links TRBV27 with TRBJ1-5; 8 nucleotides match TRBD1. Looked up from germline, CDR1 is MNHEY and CDR2 is SMNVEV (reference sequence). The CDR3 sequence is 14 residues long. The V gene end was trimmed by 6 bases and the J gene end by 2 bases; junction bases not matched to a gene: 3. The CDR3 coding sequence is TGTGCCAGCAGGGACAGGGAAGGCAATCAGCCCCAGCATTTT. As protein: CASRDREGNQPQHF.

The chain uses TRBV13 and TRBJ2-7; D is ambiguous. CDR1 is PRHDT, CDR2 FYEKMQ, per germline (reference sequence). V was shortened by 2 bases and J by 5 bases, with 7 bases between the two germline ends. This CDR3 comprises 12 residues. The CDR3 region has the DNA TGTGCCAGCAGCTTAAATGGGGACGAGCAGTACTTC. Translating gives CASSLNGDEQYF.

This chain connects TRBV3-1 (or the pseudogene TRBV3-2) to TRBJ2-1, with TRBD2 matching 8 bases. Germline loops: CDR1 LGHDT, CDR2 YNNKEL (reference sequence). The CDR3 covers 15 residues. Trimming cost V 3 bases and J 7 bases; bases outside gene matches: 8. The CDR3 DNA follows: TGTGCCAGCAGCCATACTGGACTAGCTAAGAATGAGCAGTTCTTC. Encoded protein: CASSHTGLAKNEQFF.

The rearrangement uses TRBV24-1 and TRBJ1-2; possibly TRBD1 for D (5 bases). The CDR3 spans 14 residues. Deletions cut 2 bases from V and 8 bases from J, with 14 bases between. In germline, CDR1 is KGHDR, CDR2 SFDVKD. The CDR3 region has the DNA TGTGCCACCAGTGATTCGGGGCAGGGCGACGGCTACACCTTC. Protein sequence: CATSDSGQGDGYTF.

CDR3 in DNA: TGTGCCAGCAGCCCGACGGGGGGAATTGAGCCCCAGCATTTT. Encoded protein: CASSPTGGIEPQHF. The rearrangement joins TRBV7-9 to TRBJ1-5; perhaps TRBD1 as D (5 bases). In germline, CDR1 is SEHNR, CDR2 FQNEAQ (reference sequence). The CDR3 runs to 14 residues. V was trimmed by 5 bases and J by 8 bases, leaving 16 bases between them.

This clone was picked up one time. The chain has TRBV19 and TRBJ1-5; 7 bases agree with TRBD1. The CDR3 runs to 14 residues. Germline CDR1 reads LNHDA; CDR2 reads SQIVND (reference sequence). J lost 3 bases, V lost 4 bases, and 3 bases had no gene match. The chain's CDR3 is CASSTTGANQPQHF. The CDR3 DNA is TGTGCCAGTAGTACTACAGGGGCCAATCAGCCCCAGCATTTT.

The V and J genes are TRBV28 and TRBJ1-1, with 7 bases matching TRBD1. Germline loops: CDR1 MDHEN, CDR2 SYDVKM. This CDR3 has 14 residues. V was pared by 5 bases and J by 4 bases, with 7 bases of the junction left unmatched. CDR3 protein: CASSLTGLVTEAFF. In DNA, the CDR3 is TGTGCCAGCAGTCTGACAGGGTTGGTCACTGAAGCTTTCTTT.

This clone was found once. The rearrangement uses TRBV3-1 (or the pseudogene TRBV3-2) and TRBJ1-2, with D possibly matching TRBD1 (5 bases). Germline V lookup: CDR1 LGHDT, CDR2 YNNKEL (reference sequence). The germline V and J ends were trimmed by 0 bases and 4 bases, with 12 bases remaining between them. CDR3 size: 15 residues. As DNA, the CDR3 is TGTGCCAGCAGCCAAGAACTGGGCAGGGTCTATGGCTACACCTTC. This gives the protein CASSQELGRVYGYTF.

This clone came up a few times. This sample includes further DNA sequences coding for the same CDR3. The chain has TRBV29-1 and TRBJ2-3; the D call may be TRBD1 or TRBD2 (5 bases each). Germline-derived CDR1 and CDR2 are SQVTM and ANQGSEA. This CDR3 spans 12 amino acids. V lost 3 bases to trimming and J lost 6 bases, with 10 bases between them. This chain's CDR3 is CSVDLGTDTQYF. In DNA, the CDR3 is TGCAGCGTTGATCTGGGGACGGATACGCAGTATTTT.